Listed below are T cell receptor beta chains from one sample, sequenced in a study of blood T cell repertoires in COVID-19. Clones were read by immunoSEQ multiplex PCR, and TCRdb kept only the in-frame ones, dropping some. The sample holds roughly 200,000 clones, roughly 73% seen once. Material: peripheral blood. The source is a woman older than 75 with active or convalescent COVID-19. Both conserved end residues are part of each CDR3. Fields, in order: clone size, J gene, V gene, CDR3 length, D gene, CDR3 DNA, CDR3 protein. The D gene is left open where the match is weak. The size of a clone is reported for some rows only, either as once, few or many, or as a class for expanded clones.

>few|TRBJ2-1|TRBV27|16|NA
TGTGCCAGCAGCAGAGACAGCTTTAGCTCCTACAATGAGCAGTTCTTC
CASSRDSFSSYNEQFF
>NA|TRBJ1-1|TRBV12-3/TRBV12-4|12|TRBD1
TGTGCCAGCAGCACAGGGGGTACTGAAGCTTTCTTT
CASSTGGTEAFF
>few|TRBJ1-5|TRBV28|17|NA
TGTGCCAGCCTCGCCGTGGGGGGAACTCCTTTGTGGCAGCCCCAGCATTTT
CASLAVGGTPLWQPQHF
>NA|TRBJ1-2|TRBV29-1|14|TRBD1
TGCAGCGTTGAACCGACAGGGATAGGAAATGGCTACACCTTC
CSVEPTGIGNGYTF
>NA|TRBJ1-5|TRBV10-1|17|NA
TGCGCCAGCAGTACCACTCGGGAAGGCCGTTACAATCAGCCCCAGCATTTT
CASSTTREGRYNQPQHF
>once|TRBJ1-2|TRBV4-3|15|TRBD1
TGCGCCAGCAGCCAAGGGACAGGGATGAACTATGGCTACACCTTC
CASSQGTGMNYGYTF
>NA|TRBJ1-6|TRBV5-1|14|TRBD1
TGCGCCAGCAGATCTGGACAGGGCAATTCACCCCTCCACTTT
CASRSGQGNSPLHF
>NA|TRBJ2-3|TRBV30|14|TRBD2
TGTGCCTCTCAGAGCGGGATACCGTGGGATACGCAGTATTTT
CASQSGIPWDTQYF
>once|TRBJ1-2|TRBV28|11|NA
TGTGCCAGCAGTCTCGGTGTAAGCTACACCTTC
CASSLGVSYTF
>NA|TRBJ1-4|TRBV28|15|NA
TGTGCCAGCAGCTTAGGCGGGGATGGCCGTGGGAAACTGTTTTTT
CASSLGGDGRGKLFF
>NA|TRBJ1-1|TRBV19|14|NA
TGTGCCAGTAGCGATCAGGCCCTGGTAACTGAAGCTTTCTTT
CASSDQALVTEAFF
>NA|TRBJ2-7|TRBV10-3|14|TRBD1
TGTGCCATCGGCGAGGACAGGGGGTTCTACGAGCAGTACTTC
CAIGEDRGFYEQYF
>NA|TRBJ2-1|TRBV19|12|NA
TGTGCCAGTAGTATTAGTAGCGATGAGCAGTTCTTC
CASSISSDEQFF
>NA|TRBJ2-1|TRBV4-3|20|TRBD2
TGCGCCAGCAGCCCCCAGTCCGGGGGGGCGCGAAGCATGTCCTACAATGAGCAGTTCTTC
CASSPQSGGARSMSYNEQFF
>few|TRBJ2-3|TRBV5-1|14|NA
TGCGCCAGCAGCTTGGCCGAGAGCACAGATACGCAGTATTTT
CASSLAESTDTQYF
>once|TRBJ2-7|TRBV19|12|TRBD1
TGTGCCAGCCAGGACAGGGGCCACGAGCAGTACTTC
CASQDRGHEQYF
>NA|TRBJ1-3|TRBV12-3/TRBV12-4|11|NA
TGTGCCAGCAGTCCAGGAAACACCATATATTTT
CASSPGNTIYF
>NA|TRBJ1-2|TRBV28|16|NA
TGTGCCAGCAGTTCCCCAGGGTTGGTAGCTAACTATGGCTACACCTTC
CASSSPGLVANYGYTF
>NA|TRBJ1-5|TRBV28|16|NA
TGTGCCAGCAGCCCGGACAGTTTTAATAGCAATCAGCCCCAGCATTTT
CASSPDSFNSNQPQHF
>NA|TRBJ1-1|TRBV2|12|NA
TGTGCCAGCAGTTCCAGGGTGGCTGAAGCTTTCTTT
CASSSRVAEAFF
>NA|TRBJ2-5|TRBV5-6|18|TRBD2
TGTGCCAGCAGCAGGACGCGCGGGACTAGCGGGCTGGCTGAGACCCAGTACTTC
CASSRTRGTSGLAETQYF
>NA|TRBJ1-2|TRBV4-1|15|TRBD1
TGCGCCAGCAGCCAAGACAGGACAGGGGCCTATGGCTACACCTTC
CASSQDRTGAYGYTF
>NA|TRBJ1-1|TRBV5-1|14|NA
TGCGCCAGCAGCGCAGCCGACGGGTTTACTGAAGCTTTCTTT
CASSAADGFTEAFF
>few|TRBJ2-7|TRBV5-1|18|TRBD2
TGCGCCAGCGCGACACTACCCCCGGAAGCGGGGGGATTCTACGAGCAGTACTTC
CASATLPPEAGGFYEQYF
>once|TRBJ2-2|TRBV2|13|NA
TGTGCCAGCAGTGAGGGCAACGGTTGGGAGCTGTTTTTT
CASSEGNGWELFF
>NA|TRBJ1-1|TRBV11-2|13|NA
TGTGCCAGCAGCTTAGAACAGATGACTGAAGCTTTCTTT
CASSLEQMTEAFF
>NA|TRBJ1-1|TRBV5-1|17|NA
TGCGCCAGCAGCTTTGCTGGGTTGGCGTCCGGAGACACTGAAGCTTTCTTT
CASSFAGLASGDTEAFF
>many|TRBJ1-2|TRBV6-2/TRBV6-3|14|NA
TGTGCCAGCAGTTATGATCTTCGAGGGAGTGGCTACACCTTC
CASSYDLRGSGYTF
>NA|TRBJ2-2|TRBV28|14|NA
TGTGCCACCTACGAGGGGGTAGGCACCGGGGAGCTGTTTTTT
CATYEGVGTGELFF
>NA|TRBJ2-1|TRBV5-1|14|TRBD1
TGCGCCAGTAACTGGGACAGGGGGTACAATGAGCAGTTCTTC
CASNWDRGYNEQFF
>NA|TRBJ2-5|TRBV3-1/TRBV3-2|15|TRBD1
TGTGCCAGCAGCCTGGCCGGGACAGCTGAAGAGACCCAGTACTTC
CASSLAGTAEETQYF
>NA|TRBJ1-4|TRBV28|14|NA
TGTGCCAGCAGTTTAACGGTCGGGGGAGAAAAACTGTTTTTT
CASSLTVGGEKLFF
>NA|TRBJ1-3|TRBV29-1|13|TRBD1
TGCAGCGTTGGACAGGGATCCGGAAACACCATATATTTT
CSVGQGSGNTIYF
>NA|TRBJ1-4|TRBV2|13|NA
TGTGCCAGCACTTTTGGGCCCTATGAAAAACTGTTTTTT
CASTFGPYEKLFF
>NA|TRBJ2-5|TRBV7-2|19|TRBD2
TGTGCCAGCAGCTTACGGGGACTAGCGGGGGGGCCAGGCTTAGAGACCCAGTACTTC
CASSLRGLAGGPGLETQYF
>few|TRBJ2-7|TRBV12-1|13|NA
TGTGCCAGCAGCTTTGTCCAAATCTACGAGCAGTACTTC
CASSFVQIYEQYF
>NA|TRBJ2-3|TRBV7-8|14|NA
TGTGCCAGCAGCCCCTGGACTGAAATGCATACGCAGTATTTT
CASSPWTEMHTQYF
>NA|TRBJ1-2|TRBV6-6|12|TRBD1
TGTGCCAGCAGTAACACAGGGGATGGCTACACCTTC
CASSNTGDGYTF
>NA|TRBJ2-1|TRBV3-1/TRBV3-2|11|NA
TGTGCCAGCAGCCAGGCCTCCCTTCAGTTCTTC
CASSQASLQFF
>NA|TRBJ1-2|TRBV19|16|TRBD1
TGTGCCACTTACTCCGGGACAGGGGGGGCCTCCTATGGCTACACCTTC
CATYSGTGGASYGYTF
>NA|TRBJ2-7|TRBV6-2/TRBV6-3|12|NA
TGTGCCAGCAGCGTCGGGGGCTACGAGCAGTACTTC
CASSVGGYEQYF
>NA|TRBJ2-2|TRBV11-2|14|NA
TGTGCCAGCAGCTTAGGTCATCTAACCGGGGAGCTGTTTTTT
CASSLGHLTGELFF
>once|TRBJ2-5|TRBV5-1|12|NA
TGCGCCAGCAGTCCGGACCAAGAGACCCAGTACTTC
CASSPDQETQYF
>NA|TRBJ2-6|TRBV3-1/TRBV3-2|17|NA
TGTGCCAGCACCCACGGGGGGCGCATCGGTGGGGCCAACGTCCTGACTTTC
CASTHGGRIGGANVLTF
>NA|TRBJ1-5|TRBV28|15|TRBD1
TGTGCCAGCAGGCCGACAGGGGGCGAGAATCAGCCCCAGCATTTT
CASRPTGGENQPQHF
>NA|TRBJ2-7|TRBV5-5|15|TRBD1
TGTGCCAGCAGCTGGGGGCAGGGGGTTTCCTACGAGCAGTACTTC
CASSWGQGVSYEQYF
>once|TRBJ2-5|TRBV5-1|15|TRBD1
TGCGCCAGCAGCTTGGGGACAGGCTCAAGGGAGACCCAGTACTTC
CASSLGTGSRETQYF
>NA|TRBJ1-5|TRBV18|18|TRBD1
TGTGCCAGCTCACCCGCCGGGACAGACCTCACCTCCAATCAGCCCCAGCATTTT
CASSPAGTDLTSNQPQHF
>NA|TRBJ2-5|TRBV15|16|NA
TGTGCCACCAGCGGCGGGAACCGGGGGGCGCAAGAGACCCAGTACTTC
CATSGGNRGAQETQYF
>NA|TRBJ2-7|TRBV15|13|NA
TGTGCCACCAGCAGAGATCCCAGCTACGAGCAGTACTTC
CATSRDPSYEQYF